This TCR beta chain originates from a study of shared clonotypes between healthy human individuals. V was clipped by 4 bases and J by 1 base; unmatched bases: 9. Germline CDR1 and CDR2: SGHAT and FQNNGV. The CDR3 has 17 residues. TCRdb keeps only in-frame clones here, not all; method: immunoSEQ multiplex PCR. The data hold about 2.4 million clones, with 90% to 95% observed a single time. Specimen: naive CD4+ T cells sorted from blood. Documented subset: CD45RA+ positively selected. The chain is built from TRBV11-2 and TRBJ2-3; 9 positions agree with TRBD1. This receptor was identified in a man aged 18 to 30 in good health. The CDR3 loop reads CASSSGAGQGGTDTQYF. The DNA for the CDR3 is TGTGCCAGCAGCTCGGGGGCGGGACAGGGAGGCACAGATACGCAGTATTTT.